These T cell receptor beta chains were read from a single sample in a study of T cell responses to AZD1222 COVID-19 vaccine. The assay was immunoSEQ multiplex PCR, and TCRdb's table has in-frame clones only and misses some. The table includes about 100,000 clones, approximately 90% detected once. The sequencing used peripheral blood, collected on day 0 of AZD1222 vaccination. The receptor set was obtained from an adult in good health. The CDR3 runs from the conserved cysteine through the conserved F or W. A D gene is named only where the DNA matches it firmly. Clone size is shown for a subset of rows, as once, few, many or a class of expanded clone.

TRBV7-9	.	.	TRBJ2-1	CASSFFPPNEQFF	TGTGCCAGCAGCTTCTTTCCCCCTAATGAGCAGTTCTTC
TRBV19	.	few	TRBJ2-5	CASSTGETQYF	TGTGCCAGTAGTACTGGGGAGACCCAGTACTTC
TRBV9	TRBD2	.	TRBJ2-7	CASSGGLESWQYF	TGTGCCAGCAGCGGGGGACTAGAGTCTTGGCAGTACTTC
TRBV6-4	TRBD1	.	TRBJ1-6	CASSAQTGDNSPLHF	TGTGCCAGCAGTGCCCAGACAGGGGATAATTCACCCCTCCACTTT
TRBV10-3	.	.	TRBJ2-2	CAISDRPGRTGELFF	TGTGCCATCAGTGACCGACCTGGCAGGACCGGGGAGCTGTTTTTT
TRBV7-2	.	once	TRBJ1-5	CASSLGQTAQGPQHF	TGTGCCAGCAGCTTAGGCCAGACGGCCCAGGGGCCCCAGCATTTT
TRBV18	.	.	TRBJ2-3	CASSPGDTDTQYF	TGTGCCAGCTCGCCGGGGGACACAGATACGCAGTATTTT
TRBV27	.	once	TRBJ1-5	CASRPNPHTGSFNQPQHF	TGTGCCAGCAGACCCAACCCGCACACAGGGAGCTTCAATCAGCCCCAGCATTTT
TRBV4-1	TRBD2	.	TRBJ2-3	CASSQPKGLADLTDTQYF	TGCGCCAGCAGCCAACCTAAGGGACTAGCGGACCTCACAGATACGCAGTATTTT
TRBV7-3	TRBD2	few	TRBJ2-1	CASSPTASGRVYNEQFF	TGTGCCAGCAGCCCCACGGCTAGCGGGAGGGTGTACAATGAGCAGTTCTTC
TRBV4-1	.	.	TRBJ1-4	CASSILPGEKLFF	TGCGCCAGCAGCATCTTACCTGGGGAAAAACTGTTTTTT
TRBV3-1/TRBV3-2	.	.	TRBJ1-1	CASSQPNTEAFF	TGTGCCAGCAGCCAGCCTAACACTGAAGCTTTCTTT
TRBV10-3	TRBD1	.	TRBJ2-7	CAISDDRAWQYF	TGTGCCATCAGTGACGACAGGGCATGGCAGTACTTC
TRBV5-4	.	.	TRBJ1-2	CASSFSLAAGGYTF	TGTGCCAGCAGCTTTAGTCTGGCGGCGGGTGGCTACACCTTC
TRBV9	.	.	TRBJ2-2	CASSVDLSGELFF	TGTGCCAGCAGCGTAGATCTTTCCGGGGAGCTGTTTTTT
TRBV7-2	TRBD1	.	TRBJ2-3	CASSPQGTASTDTQYF	TGTGCCAGCAGCCCCCAGGGGACAGCGAGTACAGATACGCAGTATTTT
TRBV19	.	few	TRBJ1-1	CASSVDVGSNTEAFF	TGTGCCAGTAGTGTTGATGTAGGCTCGAACACTGAAGCTTTCTTT
TRBV12-3/TRBV12-4	.	.	TRBJ2-1	CASSAYNNEQFF	TGTGCCAGCAGTGCCTATAACAATGAGCAGTTCTTC
TRBV9	.	few	TRBJ2-2	CASSVAYRGGELFF	TGTGCCAGCAGCGTAGCCTATCGCGGCGGGGAGCTGTTTTTT
TRBV19	.	.	TRBJ1-1	CASSKQGAEAFF	TGTGCCAGTAGTAAACAGGGCGCTGAAGCTTTCTTT
TRBV19	TRBD2	once	TRBJ2-3	CASSTVAGGADTQYF	TGTGCCAGTAGTACGGTAGCGGGAGGGGCAGATACGCAGTATTTT
TRBV5-4	TRBD1	.	TRBJ1-6	CASSRGGGQGISPLHF	TGTGCCAGCAGCCGCGGCGGGGGACAGGGGATTTCACCCCTCCACTTT
TRBV7-3	TRBD1	.	TRBJ1-2	CASSQQPGQGARYTF	TGTGCCAGCAGCCAGCAACCGGGACAGGGCGCACGATACACCTTC
TRBV5-4	.	.	TRBJ2-2	CASSLEPAMGGELFF	TGTGCCAGCAGCTTGGAACCCGCTATGGGCGGGGAGCTGTTTTTT
TRBV10-2	.	.	TRBJ1-5	CASCREGQPQHF	TGCGCCAGTTGCAGGGAAGGTCAGCCCCAGCATTTT
TRBV7-3	.	few	TRBJ1-1	CASSFLMWTEAFF	TGTGCCAGCAGCTTCCTGATGTGGACTGAAGCTTTCTTT
TRBV5-1	TRBD1	few	TRBJ2-3	CASSWRTGASTDTQYF	TGCGCCAGCAGCTGGAGGACAGGGGCTAGCACAGATACGCAGTATTTT
TRBV5-6	.	.	TRBJ2-2	CASSLFDRTGELFF	TGTGCCAGCAGCTTGTTCGACCGCACCGGGGAGCTGTTTTTT
TRBV25-1	TRBD1	.	TRBJ1-6	CASSESGTGKGTSPLHF	TGTGCCAGCAGTGAATCCGGGACAGGGAAAGGGACTTCACCCCTCCACTTT
TRBV5-1	.	many	TRBJ1-4	CASSLGGSNNEKLFF	TGCGCCAGCAGCTTGGGGGGATCCAATAATGAAAAACTGTTTTTT
TRBV27	TRBD1	.	TRBJ1-2	CASSFSGTGTNYGYTF	TGTGCCAGCAGTTTTTCCGGGACAGGGACTAACTATGGCTACACCTTC
TRBV19	.	few	TRBJ1-1	CASRISGENTEAFF	TGTGCCAGTAGGATATCGGGGGAGAACACTGAAGCTTTCTTT